Listed below are T cell receptor beta chains from one sample, sequenced in a study of response to subunit inactivated influenza vaccine. TCRdb recomputed calls from the RT-PCR reads with MiXCR, one row per CDR3 protein. This sample has 630,000 or so distinct CDR3 sequences, with 15% to 18% found just once. The sample consisted of PBMCs from blood, taken roughly 13 days after vaccination. These receptors all come from a man aged 50 to 59 who received an inactivated influenza vaccine. Both conserved end residues are part of each CDR3. The D gene is left open where the match is weak.

-,TRBV4-2,CASSQDASGTDTQYF
TRBD2,TRBV7-2,CASSFGLAGVYEQYF
-,TRBV3-1,CASSPYISSSPYEQYF
TRBD1,TRBV28,CASSFLGQGADIQYF
TRBD1,TRBV6-1,CASSHNRGRTEAFF
TRBD1,TRBV6-5,CASSSGTGQGDTQYF
-,TRBV4-3,CASSQDIWRESDTQYF
TRBD1,TRBV12-3/TRBV12-4,CASSWTGSGETQYF
TRBD2,TRBV11-2,CASSHSGTSGRKYNEQFF
TRBD1,TRBV2,CASGRLDRVTDTQYF
-,TRBV15,CATSKYRDGGDTQYF
-,TRBV30,CAWSRPGTAYEQYF
TRBD2,TRBV11-2,CASAISSGGLRGTQYF
TRBD2,TRBV9,CASSSRLAGGPNDEQFF
TRBD2,TRBV7-2,CASSLASASGRIDTQYF
-,TRBV7-9,CASSLARGNTQYF
-,TRBV4-3,CASSQGHGGGYGYTF
-,TRBV7-2,CASSSMRLGNEQFF
TRBD1,TRBV4-3,CASSRRQGAYNEQFF
TRBD1,TRBV20-1,CSPTGGLNTEAFF
-,TRBV20-1,CSARDDRNYGYTF
TRBD1,TRBV6-1,CASSEPGTGNTEAFF
-,TRBV5-8,CASSLKRNTQYF
-,TRBV15,CATSRDRGVGEQYF
-,TRBV7-2,CASSPQTGKETQYF
-,TRBV18,CASSPSQDSTGELFF
TRBD1,TRBV6-2/TRBV6-3,CASSPPTGSEQFF
-,TRBV6-5,CASSYIGGNYNEQFF
-,TRBV20-1,CSAKRRGFSGNTIYF
-,TRBV7-2,CASSLGLSRRVGETQYF
TRBD2,TRBV29-1,CSVFLAGVNYEQYF
-,TRBV6-5,CASSSTGNQETQYF
TRBD1,TRBV5-1,CASSSGQGPSVGYTF
TRBD1,TRBV10-3,CAISDLGQGGDEQFF
-,TRBV29-1,CSVEQVQRGTEAFF
-,TRBV12-3/TRBV12-4,CASSPNKGTQYF
TRBD1,TRBV20-1,CSAPRDRGLYEQYF
-,TRBV10-3,CAISDNQETQYF
TRBD1,TRBV20-1,CSARQDRRNTGELFF
-,TRBV12-3/TRBV12-4,CASSFYSITDTQYF
-,TRBV29-1,CSVVFSGYNEQFF
-,TRBV12-3/TRBV12-4,CASSLDSPNEQYF
-,TRBV7-8,CASSMGTNTEAFF
TRBD2,TRBV20-1,CSARGLVLAGGLRTDTQYF
TRBD2,TRBV12-3/TRBV12-4,CASRGSGLAYNEQFF
TRBD1,TRBV12-3/TRBV12-4,CASSSGGAVTF
TRBD2,TRBV12-3/TRBV12-4,CASSSTPGLADTQYF
TRBD1,TRBV5-1,CASSPVTGVITEAFF
-,TRBV20-1,CSASGQVQETQYF
-,TRBV12-3/TRBV12-4,CASTLSGTSTDTQYF
-,TRBV20-1,CSASSENPYNEQFF
TRBD2,TRBV20-1,CSARPIAGGSSTDTQYF
-,TRBV3-1,CASSQERQAPQHF
-,TRBV28,CASIHPGKGTDTQYF
-,TRBV4-3,CASSQDRASRNSYNEQFF
-,TRBV28,CASSSDYARLYF
-,TRBV6-2/TRBV6-3,CATAGPGPDNQPQHF
TRBD2,TRBV20-1,CSARDLLAGGSEQFF
-,TRBV5-1,CASSLAEGGPYEQYF